One sample yielded the 3 T cell receptor beta chains listed below, sequenced in a study of radiation and T cells in renal cell carcinoma. Only in-frame clones appear in the TCRdb table, and some are missing; sequencing was by immunoSEQ multiplex PCR. Altogether some 150,000 clones are present, 86% being singletons, with the ten largest covering around a sixth. The time point: blood 4 weeks post-SBRT, at nephrectomy. Specified treatment: 15 Gy SBRT to primary tumor, nephrectomy 4 weeks later. Sequences were derived from blood, sampled from a patient whose treatment included radiotherapy and nephrectomy. Every receptor here comes from a woman between 45 and 65 years old with renal cell carcinoma.

The chain combines TRBV4-2 with TRBJ2-3; a weak D match, TRBD2 (7 bases). The germline gives CDR1 LGHNA, CDR2 YNFKEQ. The CDR3 consists of 16 residues. Deletions cut 5 bases from V and 3 bases from J, with 18 bases between. CDR3 in DNA: TGTGCCAGCAGCTTGGGGGGGGCTGGGCAGACAGATACGCAGTATTTT. Translated: CASSLGGAGQTDTQYF.

This clone was counted between two and nine times. V is TRBV6-1 and J is TRBJ2-7; 10 bases are shared with TRBD1. Germline loops: CDR1 MNHNS, CDR2 SASEGT. J gave up 9 bases and V 5 bases, and 13 bases lay outside the gene matches. This CDR3 has 15 amino acids. The CDR3: CASSPLRGTGAGQYF. CDR3 DNA: TGTGCCAGCAGTCCTCTGAGGGGGACAGGGGCAGGGCAGTACTTC.

This sequence joins TRBV11-2 and TRBJ2-3, with 9 bases identical to TRBD2. Trimming at V came to 3 bases and at J to 4 bases, leaving 14 bases not matched to a gene. The CDR3 runs 18 residues. The germline V gene has CDR1 SGHAT and CDR2 FQNNGV. CDR3 amino acids: CASSFRPSGKVSADTQYF. Here the CDR3 DNA reads TGTGCCAGCAGCTTCCGGCCTAGCGGGAAGGTCTCCGCAGATACGCAGTATTTT. The complete variable domain, with remaining parts taken from reference TRBV11-2 and TRBJ2-3, reads EAGVAQSPRYKIIEKRQSVAFWCNPISGHATLYWYQQILGQGPKLLIQFQNNGVVDDSQLPKDRFSAERLKGVDSTLKIQPAKLEDSAVYLCASSFRPSGKVSADTQYFGPGTRLTVL.